What follows is one T cell receptor beta chain and its context. Sequenced by immunoSEQ multiplex PCR; TCRdb stores in-frame clones only, minus some. Altogether 40,000 or so clones are present, almost 85% being singletons, with the ten largest covering around 6%. This sample is part of a study of sequential checkpoint blockade in melanoma. The overall study: Maintenance nivolumab came after either treatment sequence.

Treatment of the sample: randomized to nivolumab then ipilimumab (arm A) or the reverse (arm B). PBMC sorting kept live CD3+CD8+ cells without CD19 or CD56. The sequence was obtained from a human donor with melanoma. The material was CD8+ T cells sorted from blood (inferred from file names), obtained from a patient given nivolumab and ipilimumab in sequence.

For the CDR3, the DNA is TGTGCCAGCAGCACCCTAGGGGGGGTCGACACCGGGGAGCTGTTTTTT. As protein: CASSTLGGVDTGELFF. V is TRBV9 and J is TRBJ2-2; a possible D gene is TRBD2 (7 bases). The germline gives CDR1 SGDLS, CDR2 YYNGEE. The CDR3 spans 16 residues. Trimming removed 4 bases from V and 3 bases from J, with 16 bases in between.